These 5 T cell receptor beta chains came from one sample sequenced in a study of T cell responses to AZD1222 COVID-19 vaccine. Repertoires were generated with immunoSEQ multiplex PCR, while TCRdb's copy carries only in-frame clones and drops some. Among 150,000 or so clones, 80% to 90% were seen once, and the ten largest hold 5.1%. The sequences come from peripheral blood, collected on day 0 of AZD1222 vaccination. The source of these receptors is an adult in good health.

The rearrangement links TRBV2 to TRBJ2-1; tentative D call: TRBD2 (6 bases). Germline V CDR1 and CDR2: SNHLY, FYNNEI. The CDR3 sequence is 15 residues long. Trimming took 6 bases from V and 9 from J, leaving 21 bases between them. CDR3 nucleotide sequence: TGTGCCAGCAGGATGGGGACTGTCCAATTCGGTGAGCAGTTCTTC. Translated, it gives CASRMGTVQFGEQFF.

V is TRBV28 and J is TRBJ1-6; TRBD1 agrees at 7 bases. Germline CDR1 MDHEN, CDR2 SYDVKM. V was clipped by 5 bases and J by 8 bases; unmatched bases: 9. The CDR3 runs 15 residues. CDR3 bases: TGTGCCAGCAGTCCACAGGGGCTAGGGGATTCACCCCTCCACTTT. Its translation: CASSPQGLGDSPLHF.

CDR3 sequence reads: CASSKGSGFSYEQYF. CDR3 DNA: TGTGCCAGCAGCAAAGGGTCGGGGTTCTCCTACGAGCAGTACTTC. The chain couples TRBV21-1 to TRBJ2-7; the D call in the table, TRBD2, was not verified against the DNA. TRBV21-1 is listed as a pseudogene. The CDR3 covers 15 residues.

The chain is built from TRBV11-3 and TRBJ2-5; D possibly uses TRBD1 or TRBD2 (6 bases each). Per the germline V gene, CDR1 is SGHNT and CDR2 is YENEEA. CDR3 size: 14 residues. Trimming stripped 5 bases from V and 2 bases from J, with 12 bases between. The CDR3 region has the DNA TGTGCCAGCAGCCGAGGGGGGAATCAAGAGACCCAGTACTTC. The encoded protein is CASSRGGNQETQYF.

The chain combines TRBV28 with TRBJ2-1; D not certain. CDR1 is MDHEN and CDR2 is SYDVKM in the germline V gene. Trimming took off 6 bases at V and 7 bases at J, with 22 bases between the two ends. The CDR3 sequence is 16 residues long. CDR3 sequence (DNA): TGTGCCAGCAGACCATCCCGCTTTTGGTTGCCGAATGAGCAGTTCTTC. Translation: CASRPSRFWLPNEQFF.